This TCR beta chain was captured in a study of blood T cell repertoires in COVID-19. In the study overall: COVID-19 samples collected from the United States, Italy and Spain covered acute and convalescent phases. The analysed material was cDNA or gDNA that came from T cells, B-cell-depleted T cells, or PBMCs.

This clone was picked up one time. J lost 2 bases, V lost 5 bases, and 6 bases had no gene match. CDR3 length: 17 residues. CDR1 MNHNY and CDR2 SVGAGI come from the germline V gene (reference sequence). Authors' processing steps: Estimation of nucleated cell counts was performed using reference gene primer amplification. The data were produced by immunoSEQ multiplex PCR, yet TCRdb's version contains in-frame clones alone and is incomplete. V and J calls and clone size follow that table, whereas D and trimming were derived from the DNA. This sample yields fewer than 100,000 clones, of which more than 75% are seen a single time; 25% to 30% belongs to the top ten.

The sequence derives from a human donor in a cohort sampled during active COVID-19. Sequenced: peripheral blood. The rearrangement joins TRBV6-6 to TRBJ1-6, with 10 nucleotides matching TRBD1. The DNA for the CDR3 is TGTGCCAGCAGTCGTCCGGGACAGGGGACCTATAATTCACCCCTCCACTTT. Its translation is CASSRPGQGTYNSPLHF.